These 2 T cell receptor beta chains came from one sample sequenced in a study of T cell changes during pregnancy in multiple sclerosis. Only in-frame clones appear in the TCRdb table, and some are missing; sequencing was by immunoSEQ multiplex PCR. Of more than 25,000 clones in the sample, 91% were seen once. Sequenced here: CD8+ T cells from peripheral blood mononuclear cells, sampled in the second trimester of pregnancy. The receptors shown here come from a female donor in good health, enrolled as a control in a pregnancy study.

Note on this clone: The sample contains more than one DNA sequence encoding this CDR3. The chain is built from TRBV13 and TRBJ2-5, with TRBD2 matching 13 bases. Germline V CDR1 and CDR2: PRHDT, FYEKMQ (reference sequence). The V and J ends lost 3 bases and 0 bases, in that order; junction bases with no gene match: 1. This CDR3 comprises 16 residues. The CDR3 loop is CASSFGTSGDQETQYF. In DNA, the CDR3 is TGTGCCAGCAGCTTTGGGACTAGCGGGGACCAAGAGACCCAGTACTTC.

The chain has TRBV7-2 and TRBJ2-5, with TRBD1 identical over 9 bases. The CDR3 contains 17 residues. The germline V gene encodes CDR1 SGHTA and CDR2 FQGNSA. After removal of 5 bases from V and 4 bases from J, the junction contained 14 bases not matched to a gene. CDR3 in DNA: TGTGCCAGCAGCCAGAGACAGGGGGGGACCTTCATAGAGACCCAGTACTTC. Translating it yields CASSQRQGGTFIETQYF. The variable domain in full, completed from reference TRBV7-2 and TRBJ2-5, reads GAGVSQSPSNKVTEKGKDVELRCDPISGHTALYWYRQSLGQGLEFLIYFQGNSAPDKSGLPSDRFSAERTGGSVSTLTIQRTQQEDSAVYLCASSQRQGGTFIETQYFGPGTRLLVL.